The rows below give T cell receptor beta chains drawn from one sample of a study of shared T cell receptors in the human thymus. Assay used: immunoSEQ multiplex PCR; TCRdb lists only in-frame clones, some missing. The sample yields roughly 710,000 clones, approximately 85% seen once. These same records also appear under a second study, on human thymus T cells.

Sequenced: thymocytes. The source of these receptors is a girl in the first two years of life with a congenital heart defect. Both conserved end residues are part of each CDR3. Each record gives: D gene, clone size, J gene, V gene, CDR3 protein, CDR3 DNA. D genes are given only for firm matches. Clone size is not always given. Where it is, it says once, few, many or a class for expanded clones.

>.|.|TRBJ2-7|TRBV4-1
CASSHDQGKFTYEQYF
TGCGCCAGCAGCCATGATCAGGGAAAGTTTACCTACGAGCAGTACTTC
>TRBD2|.|TRBJ2-3|TRBV4-2
CASSPGRVRILRGIYTDTQYF
TGTGCCAGCAGCCCGGGTCGGGTCCGAATTCTGCGGGGGATATACACAGATACGCAGTATTTT
>TRBD2|.|TRBJ2-1|TRBV28
CASSWGGAYNEQFF
TGTGCCAGCAGTTGGGGGGGTGCCTACAATGAGCAGTTCTTC
>TRBD1|.|TRBJ1-2|TRBV14
CASSQVSQGAYGYTF
TGTGCCAGCAGCCAAGTTTCGCAGGGGGCCTATGGCTACACCTTC
>TRBD2|.|TRBJ2-7|TRBV28
CASRWTSGGHEQYF
TGTGCCAGCAGGTGGACTAGCGGGGGTCACGAGCAGTACTTC
>TRBD1|.|TRBJ2-7|TRBV6-1
CASFPDRKSYEQYF
TGTGCCAGCTTCCCGGACAGGAAATCCTACGAGCAGTACTTC
>TRBD1|.|TRBJ1-1|TRBV5-1
CASRLEQGSGGAFF
TGCGCCAGCCGACTGGAACAGGGCTCAGGGGGAGCTTTCTTT
>.|.|TRBJ1-3|TRBV28
CASRLGNTIYF
TGTGCCAGCCGTCTGGGAAACACCATATATTTT
>.|.|TRBJ2-2|TRBV6-4
CASSDSGGANTGELFF
TGTGCCAGCAGTGACTCGGGCGGGGCGAACACCGGGGAGCTGTTTTTT
>TRBD1|few|TRBJ1-1|TRBV14
CASSQRIHAVQGEGTEAFF
TGTGCCAGCAGCCAACGGATCCACGCGGTACAGGGGGAGGGGACTGAAGCTTTCTTT
>.|.|TRBJ1-1|TRBV2
CASSAPDSHTEAFF
TGTGCCAGCAGTGCTCCCGACAGCCACACTGAAGCTTTCTTT
>.|once|TRBJ2-5|TRBV15
CATSRDGGDGGETQYF
TGTGCCACCAGCAGAGATGGAGGGGATGGGGGAGAGACCCAGTACTTC
>.|.|TRBJ2-2|TRBV5-1
CASRSQREAGELFF
TGCGCCAGCAGGTCGCAGAGGGAGGCCGGGGAGCTGTTTTTT
>TRBD1|.|TRBJ1-2|TRBV7-2
CASSTNGWDRLRRGYTF
TGTGCCAGCAGCACAAACGGATGGGACAGGTTACGCAGAGGCTACACCTTC
>.|.|TRBJ2-5|TRBV7-8
CASSFGQPQETQYF
TGTGCCAGCAGCTTCGGACAGCCGCAAGAGACCCAGTACTTC
>TRBD1|.|TRBJ2-7|TRBV5-6
CASSSRTGIREQYF
TGTGCCAGCAGCTCCCGGACAGGGATAAGGGAGCAGTACTTC
>TRBD2|.|TRBJ2-1|TRBV10-3
CAINTSGGNEQFF
TGTGCCATCAATACTAGCGGGGGCAATGAGCAGTTCTTC
>.|.|TRBJ2-3|TRBV7-9
CASSSYTQYF
TGTGCCAGCTCAAGCTATACGCAGTATTTT
>.|.|TRBJ2-5|TRBV20-1
CSASREDQYF
TGCAGTGCTAGCCGGGAAGACCAGTACTTC
>TRBD1|.|TRBJ2-7|TRBV4-1
CASSQRTGRTYEQYF
TGCGCCAGCAGCCAACGGACAGGGAGGACCTACGAGCAGTACTTC
>.|.|TRBJ2-7|TRBV5-1
CASSPGSRPYEQYF
TGCGCCAGCAGCCCCGGTAGCCGGCCCTACGAGCAGTACTTC
>TRBD2|.|TRBJ2-2|TRBV7-6
CASSSAHLSGGGCTGELFF
TGTGCCAGCAGCTCTGCCCATCTTAGCGGGGGAGGTTGCACCGGGGAGCTGTTTTTT
>.|.|TRBJ1-1|TRBV6-5
CASSYGIWRDNTEAFF
TGTGCCAGCAGTTATGGGATATGGAGGGACAACACTGAAGCTTTCTTT
>.|.|TRBJ2-5|TRBV27
CASSLYRGAAETQYF
TGTGCCAGCAGTTTATACCGGGGGGCCGCGGAGACCCAGTACTTC
>.|.|TRBJ1-2|TRBV5-4
CASQTLEGYTF
TGTGCCAGCCAAACGTTGGAGGGCTACACCTTC
>TRBD1|.|TRBJ1-6|TRBV14
CASSQVDGTEASPLHF
TGTGCCAGCAGCCAAGTGGACGGGACAGAAGCTTCACCCCTCCACTTT
>.|.|TRBJ1-4|TRBV7-2
CASSLGGHPNRNEKLFF
TGTGCCAGCAGCCTAGGGGGACACCCAAATCGTAATGAAAAACTGTTTTTT
>TRBD1|.|TRBJ1-2|TRBV6-6
CASRDRGHPNYGYTF
TGTGCCAGCAGGGACAGGGGCCACCCTAACTATGGCTACACCTTC
>.|.|TRBJ1-1|TRBV5-1
CASSLGGGQWDLWAFF
TGCGCCAGCAGCTTGGGGGGGGGACAATGGGACTTGTGGGCTTTCTTT
>TRBD1|.|TRBJ1-1|TRBV7-6
CASSLVRVGGYGEAFF
TGTGCCAGCAGCTTAGTGAGGGTAGGGGGCTACGGTGAAGCTTTCTTT
>.|.|TRBJ2-5|TRBV7-2
CASSCVGRSQETQYF
TGTGCCAGCAGCTGCGTGGGGCGGAGCCAAGAGACCCAGTACTTC
>TRBD1|.|TRBJ1-6|TRBV6-6
CASGQGAWNNSPLHF
TGTGCCAGCGGGCAGGGGGCTTGGAATAATTCACCCCTCCACTTT
>TRBD2|.|TRBJ2-1|TRBV10-2
CASTSGGTSYNEQFF
TGCGCCAGTACTAGCGGGGGGACCTCCTACAATGAGCAGTTCTTC
>TRBD2|.|TRBJ2-3|TRBV2
CASGQKKGSGGTDTQYF
TGTGCCAGCGGTCAAAAAAAGGGTAGCGGGGGTACAGATACGCAGTATTTT
>TRBD1|few|TRBJ2-5|TRBV6-1
CASNPDRDRETQYF
TGTGCCAGCAACCCTGACAGGGACCGAGAGACCCAGTACTTC
>TRBD1|.|TRBJ2-1|TRBV19
CASMHGRDRGLDEQFF
TGTGCCAGTATGCACGGACGGGACAGGGGGCTCGATGAGCAGTTCTTC
>.|once|TRBJ1-2|TRBV28
CASSGGTRGRGYTF
TGTGCCAGCAGTGGCGGGACTCGAGGTCGTGGCTACACCTTC
>.|once|TRBJ1-3|TRBV19
CASSISAESSGNTIYF
TGTGCCAGTAGTATCAGTGCGGAGTCTTCTGGAAACACCATATATTTT
>.|.|TRBJ2-3|TRBV19
CASSTNSDTQYF
TGTGCCAGTAGTACAAACTCAGATACGCAGTATTTT
>TRBD2|.|TRBJ2-3|TRBV7-6
CASSFLPSGGVSTDTQYF
TGTGCCAGCAGCTTTCTTCCTAGCGGGGGGGTGAGCACAGATACGCAGTATTTT
>TRBD1|.|TRBJ1-2|TRBV4-2
CASSRNRRTGEGYTF
TGTGCCAGCAGCCGGAACCGAAGGACAGGGGAAGGCTACACCTTC
>.|.|TRBJ1-1|TRBV11-2
CASSLWGKGRTEAFF
TGTGCCAGCAGCTTATGGGGCAAGGGGCGGACTGAAGCTTTCTTT